This TCR beta chain originates from a study of blood T cell repertoires in COVID-19. Study in general: Donors in the United States, Italy and Spain gave samples during acute or convalescent COVID-19. Sources were T cells, B-cell-depleted T cells, or PBMCs; the material itself was cDNA or gDNA.

Per the original data handling: Amplification of reference gene primers was used by the study to estimate nucleated cell counts. TCRdb's copy holds only in-frame clones and misses some; the assay was immunoSEQ multiplex PCR. The D gene and trimming were derived from the DNA, and the V and J assignments and clone size from that table. This table holds 300,000 to 400,000 clones, roughly 88% found once. With 5 bases clipped from V and 6 bases from J, the junction kept 8 bases outside the gene matches. Germline CDR1 and CDR2: LNHDA and SQIVND (reference sequence). The CDR3 is 15 amino acids. The clonotype comes from a woman in her fifties or sixties with active or convalescent COVID-19. Source material: peripheral blood. The chain uses TRBV19 and TRBJ2-5; 11 positions agree with TRBD2. Here the CDR3 reads CASSATGTSGQTQYF. DNA of the CDR3: TGTGCCAGTAGTGCAACCGGGACTAGCGGACAGACCCAGTACTTC.